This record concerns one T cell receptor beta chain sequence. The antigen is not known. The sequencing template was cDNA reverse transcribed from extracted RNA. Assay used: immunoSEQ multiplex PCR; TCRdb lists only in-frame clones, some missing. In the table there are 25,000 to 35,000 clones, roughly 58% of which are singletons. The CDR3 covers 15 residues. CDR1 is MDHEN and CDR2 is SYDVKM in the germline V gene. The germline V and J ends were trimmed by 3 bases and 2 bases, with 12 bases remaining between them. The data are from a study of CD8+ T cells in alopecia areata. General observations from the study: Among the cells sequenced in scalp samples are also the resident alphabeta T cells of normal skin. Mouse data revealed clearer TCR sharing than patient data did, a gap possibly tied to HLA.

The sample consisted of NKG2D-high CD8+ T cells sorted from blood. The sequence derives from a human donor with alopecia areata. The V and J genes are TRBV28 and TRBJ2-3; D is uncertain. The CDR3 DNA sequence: TGTGCCAGCAGTTTTCATTTGCTCAACACAGATACGCAGTATTTT. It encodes CASSFHLLNTDTQYF.